The clone carrying this T cell receptor beta chain was observed once. These data originate in a study of cytomegalovirus exposure and HLA in healthy donors. About the research overall: The early release's HLA-typed donors yielded about 85 million unique TCRs.

The study ran its PCR with 60 Vbeta and 13 Jbeta primers. Repertoires were generated with immunoSEQ multiplex PCR, while TCRdb's copy carries only in-frame clones and drops some. Of tens of thousands of clones in the sample, roughly four fifths were seen once. CDR3 size: 15 residues. Germline CDR1 LGHNA, CDR2 YSLEER. V was pared by 1 base and J by 8 bases, with 6 bases of the junction left unmatched. The V call is TRBV4-3, the J call TRBJ2-1; 9 positions match TRBD2. Sequencing was carried out using PBMCs. This receptor was identified in a man aged 25 to 45 in good health and CMV-seronegative. The CDR3: CASSQVSGGRDEQFF. CDR3 sequence (DNA): TGCGCCAGCAGCCAAGTCAGCGGGGGGAGGGATGAGCAGTTCTTC.